Sequencing of this T cell receptor beta chain was carried out in a study of blood T cells in healthy people across ages. This CDR3 is built from 16 residues. Germline V gene data show CDR1 as MNHNY and CDR2 as SVGAGI (reference sequence). Trimming cost V 7 bases and J 2 bases; bases outside gene matches: 9. Every sample had a minimum of 6.5 million PBMCs isolated. This clonotype was detected a few times. Alongside a J-beta primer mix, a sample-barcoded 5' primer served in a second PCR lasting 7 to 11 cycles. Carrying 12 random nucleotides, a template-switch adaptor labeled each individual cDNA molecule. From each sample, at least 2.5 million paired-end reads containing CDR3 were obtained. TCRdb re-called the 5' RACE reads with MiXCR, one entry per CDR3 protein. The data hold about 730,000 distinct CDR3 sequences, with roughly 43% observed a single time.

Sequences were obtained from blood. The chain couples TRBV6-6 to TRBJ2-5, with TRBD2 matching over 11 bases. This TCR came from a woman in her sixties in good health. CDR3 sequence reads: CASTELAGAEQETQYF. The DNA for the CDR3 is TGTGCCAGCACCGAACTAGCGGGGGCCGAACAAGAGACCCAGTACTTC.